This entry describes one T cell receptor (beta chain). What it binds is unknown. This sample was included in a study of shared clonotypes between healthy human individuals. Findings of the study overall: As a rule, naive subsets had a larger estimated richness than memory subsets. Naive CD4 clonotypes overlapped across several donors at approximately 4.5%.

Trimming at V came to 10 bases and at J to 3 bases, leaving 9 bases not matched to a gene. Germline CDR1 reads ENHRY; CDR2 reads SYGVKD. The CDR3 length is 14 residues. Using immunoSEQ multiplex PCR, the repertoire was profiled, and TCRdb retains in-frame clones only, with some absent. This sample carries a few million clones, approximately 94% of them seen once, and the ten largest clones take roughly 0.14%. The sample taken for sequencing was naive CD4+ T cells sorted from blood. Subset in this sample: CD45RA+ positively selected. The V gene is TRBV10-3, the J gene TRBJ2-3; 8 nucleotides line up with TRBD2. This sequence originates from a young man in good health. As DNA, the CDR3 is TGTGCCACTTTACCAGCGGGGGCGACAGATACGCAGTATTTT. Translating it yields CATLPAGATDTQYF.